Sequencing of this TCR beta chain was carried out in a study of graft-versus-host responses after intestinal transplantation (dated by TCRdb to the early 2020s). The study in broad terms: Recipients received multivisceral, liver-intestinal, or isolated intestinal transplants. After intestinal transplantation, graft-versus-host and host-versus-graft alloreactive T cell clones were followed in the graft, circulation and bone marrow using bulk TCR-beta CDR3 sequencing. Rather than being sequenced by the commercial service, samples from a few later patients were sequenced in-house on an Illumina MiSeq and processed with MiXCR. A cohort of 24 intestinal transplant recipients, including one retransplant, was enrolled, and a few patients lacking pretransplant specimens were excluded. A peak of at least 4% donor T cells among recipient peripheral blood mononuclear cells was the definition used for donor T cell macrochimerism. To identify alloreactive clones, pre-transplant mixed lymphocyte reaction products were sequenced and then compared with unstimulated pre-transplant donor and recipient T cells. All recipients received anti-thymocyte globulin induction followed by maintenance tacrolimus and steroids for approximately 3 years. The paper as a whole reports these results and caveats: Conclusions were limited by the relatively low number and heterogeneity of intestinal transplant patients. Peak levels of circulating GvH clones were associated with declines in HvG clones early after transplant. GvH clones were detected in recipient bone marrow, and some of these GvH clones were observed earlier in ileal mucosa or blood, consistent with an intestinal mucosal origin. Patients with donor T cell macrochimerism had high GvH to HvG T cell clonal ratios in their allografts.

Receptors were amplified or captured by the immunoSEQ multiplex PCR assay. For most patients, genomic DNA was isolated with the Qiagen DNeasy Blood and Tissue Kit and sent frozen to Adaptive Biotechnologies for TCR sequencing. Adaptive Biotechnologies carried out high-throughput TCR-beta CDR3 sequencing of genomic DNA for most patients. The source study handled its data this way. Adaptive's ImmunoSEQ software was the source of the TCR sequencing data for fewer than 20 patients, while a few other patients were processed with MiXCR and VDJtools. To correct CD4 versus CD8 sorting errors, sequences present in both subsets at a frequency ratio below 5:1 were removed. CDR3 nucleotide sequences shared between donor and recipient were removed because their origin could not be assigned. At least 2-fold expansion over unstimulated cells and a minimum CFSE-low frequency of 0.002% (template counts) or 0.001% (read counts) were required for clones to be classified as alloreactive. Clones detected in sequenced pre-transplant spleen, lymph node, or MLR CFSE-low populations of the donor or recipient were defined as mappable. The cumulative frequency of alloreactive clones was calculated as a percentage of all sequences, weighted by copy number. TCRdb re-hosts the immuneACCESS table, in-frame sequences only. Its copies lack some clones; in the studies checked, an unresolved V gene accounts for under half of them, and the cause for the rest is not known. The DNA gave D and trimming, while V, J and clone size come from that table. The table for this sample lists around 26,000 clones; roughly four fifths of them were counted only once. The top ten hold over 0.8% of the sample.

Concerning this clone: What this receptor recognizes is not known. Per-nucleotide qualities are absent, and no much larger clonotype sits a single base away.

The CDR3 measures 15 amino acids from cysteine to phenylalanine. Left in the record is the CDR3 DNA by itself, 45 bases read in frame from the first base. The trim is 0 bases for V and 3 bases for J, with a gap of 15 bases between the germline ends. The germline V gene yields SQVTM for CDR1 and ANQGSEA for CDR2. Explained via the paper, the time point label denotes: cells obtained before transplantation from donor or recipient. CD3+CD4+ and CD3+CD8+ populations were FACS-sorted from unstimulated pre-transplant donor and recipient cells taken from spleen or lymph nodes. The chain is encoded by TRBV29-1 joined to TRBJ2-7; TRBD2 is a possible D gene, resting on 6 matching bases. The receptor comes from a human donor who was the organ donor for an intestinal transplant. The source material was unstimulated CD8+ T cells sorted from spleen or lymph node cells, sampled before transplant. The DNA is TGCAGCGTTGAAGATCTGGCGGGGTCCCTCTACGAGCAGTACTTC. Its translation reads: CSVEDLAGSLYEQYF.